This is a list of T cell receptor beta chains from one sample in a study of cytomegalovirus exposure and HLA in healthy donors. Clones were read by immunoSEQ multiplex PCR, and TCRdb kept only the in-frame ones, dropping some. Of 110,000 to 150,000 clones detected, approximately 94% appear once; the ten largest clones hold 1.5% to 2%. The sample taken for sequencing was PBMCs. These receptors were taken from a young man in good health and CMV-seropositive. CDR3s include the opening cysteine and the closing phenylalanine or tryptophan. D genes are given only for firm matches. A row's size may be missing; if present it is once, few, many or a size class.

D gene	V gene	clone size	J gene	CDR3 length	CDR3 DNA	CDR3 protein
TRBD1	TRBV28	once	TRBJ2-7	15	TGTGCCAGCAGTTCCACGGGACAGGGGAGGTACGAGCAGTACTTC	CASSSTGQGRYEQYF
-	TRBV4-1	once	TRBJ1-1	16	TGCGCCAGCAGCCAAAGGGACGGACAGACGAACACTGAAGCTTTCTTT	CASSQRDGQTNTEAFF
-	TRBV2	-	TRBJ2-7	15	TGTGCCAGCAGTGTAGGGTGGAGGAGGGTCCTAGGGCAGTACTTC	CASSVGWRRVLGQYF
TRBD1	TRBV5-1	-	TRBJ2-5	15	TGCGCCAGCAGCTTAGAACCGGGACAGCGAGAGACCCAGTACTTC	CASSLEPGQRETQYF
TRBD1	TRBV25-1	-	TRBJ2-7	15	TGTGCCAGCAGTGCCCTAGGGACAGGGTATAACGAGCAGTACTTC	CASSALGTGYNEQYF
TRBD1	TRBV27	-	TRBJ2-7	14	TGTGCCAGCAGTTTGGGGGACAGGGACTACGAGCAGTACTTC	CASSLGDRDYEQYF
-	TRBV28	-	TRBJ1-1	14	TGTGCCAGCAGTTTATCGGCAGGGGACACTGAAGCTTTCTTT	CASSLSAGDTEAFF
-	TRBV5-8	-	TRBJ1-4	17	TGTGCCAGCAGCTTGGGGACTCCCCTCGCAACTAATGAAAAACTGTTTTTT	CASSLGTPLATNEKLFF
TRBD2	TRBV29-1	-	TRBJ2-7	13	TGCAGCGTTGGGGAGGGTAGCGGGTCCGAGCAGTACTTC	CSVGEGSGSEQYF
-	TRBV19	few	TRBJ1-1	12	TGTGCCAGTAGTATTATTCCGTCTGAAGCTTTCTTT	CASSIIPSEAFF
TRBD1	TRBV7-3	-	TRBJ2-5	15	TGTACCCGGGACAGGGGCGGCTACCAAGGAGAGACCCAGTACTTC	CTRDRGGYQGETQYF
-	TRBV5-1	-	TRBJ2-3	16	TGCGCCAGCAGCACGACAGGATTATCTAGCACAGATACGCAGTATTTT	CASSTTGLSSTDTQYF
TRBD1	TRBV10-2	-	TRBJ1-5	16	TGCGCCAGCAGTGAAGGGACAGGGTATAGCAATCAGCCCCAGCATTTT	CASSEGTGYSNQPQHF
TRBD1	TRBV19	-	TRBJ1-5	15	TGTGCCAGTAGCTCCCCGACAGGGAGGCACCAGCCCCAGCATTTT	CASSSPTGRHQPQHF
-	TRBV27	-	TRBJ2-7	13	TGTGCCAGCAGTTTTCAGGTACCCTACGAGCAGTACTTC	CASSFQVPYEQYF
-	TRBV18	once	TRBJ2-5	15	TGTGCCAGCTCACCACCTAGCCAGAGAGGAGAGACCCAGTACTTC	CASSPPSQRGETQYF
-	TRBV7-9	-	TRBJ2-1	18	TGTGCCAGCAGCACCCGACAGGTCGGGGGGTTTTTTTACAATGAGCAGTTCTTC	CASSTRQVGGFFYNEQFF
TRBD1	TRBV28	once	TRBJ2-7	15	TGTGCCAGCAGGTTTGGGACAGGGGAAATTGTCGAGCAGTACTTC	CASRFGTGEIVEQYF
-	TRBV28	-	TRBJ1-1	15	TGTGCCAGCAGTTTCCCTCATGAAGCGAACACTGAAGCTTTCTTT	CASSFPHEANTEAFF
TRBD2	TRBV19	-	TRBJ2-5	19	TGTGCCAGTAGTATAGACCCCCCCGGCCAGCGGGAGGGACAAGAGACCCAGTACTTC	CASSIDPPGQREGQETQYF
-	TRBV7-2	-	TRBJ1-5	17	TGTGCCAGCATCCCCCCGGCCCCTAGGCGGACTAATCAGCCCCAGCATTTT	CASIPPAPRRTNQPQHF
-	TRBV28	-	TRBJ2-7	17	TGTGCCAGCAGTTTAAGACTCTGGGACTCCTCCCGGGGTGAGCAGTACTTC	CASSLRLWDSSRGEQYF
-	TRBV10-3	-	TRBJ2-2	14	TGTGCCACCAGGGACTCCACGAACACCGGGGAGCTGTTTTTT	CATRDSTNTGELFF
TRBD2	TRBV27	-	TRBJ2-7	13	TGTGCCAGCAGTTTAAAGCGGGGAAGGGAGCAGTACTTC	CASSLKRGREQYF
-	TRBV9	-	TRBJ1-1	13	TGTGCCAGCAGCGTATCCCCGGGCACTGAAGCTTTCTTT	CASSVSPGTEAFF
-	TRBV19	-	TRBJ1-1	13	TGTGCCACGATGGAGGCCCTGAACACTGAAGCTTTCTTT	CATMEALNTEAFF
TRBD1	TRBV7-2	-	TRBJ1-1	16	TGTGCCAGCAGCCAACCAACAGGGGGCGTTAACACTGAAGCTTTCTTT	CASSQPTGGVNTEAFF
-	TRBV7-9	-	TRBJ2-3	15	TGTGCCAGCAGCGACGGGACTTCCAGCACAGATACGCAGTATTTT	CASSDGTSSTDTQYF
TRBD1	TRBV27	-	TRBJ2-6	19	TGTGCCAGCAGTTTATCAGCAGGGGGATTCCCCTCTGGGGCCAACGTCCTGACTTTC	CASSLSAGGFPSGANVLTF
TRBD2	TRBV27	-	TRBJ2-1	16	TGTGCCAGCAGCTACGGGACTAGCGGGAGTTCGAATGAGCAGTTCTTC	CASSYGTSGSSNEQFF
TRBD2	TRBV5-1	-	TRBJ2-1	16	TGCGCCAGCAGCTTCCCGTCTAGCGGGAGGGACAATGAGCAGTTCTTC	CASSFPSSGRDNEQFF
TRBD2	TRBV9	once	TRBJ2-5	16	TGTGCCAGCAGCGTAGGGCGGGAGGGAGCTGGAGAGACCCAGTACTTC	CASSVGREGAGETQYF
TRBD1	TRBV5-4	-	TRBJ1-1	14	TGTGCCAGCAAGACAGGGGCCTCGAACACTGAAGCTTTCTTT	CASKTGASNTEAFF
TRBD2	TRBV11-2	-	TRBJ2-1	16	TGTGCCAGCAGGCCGAGCGGGAGTGGGTCCTACAATGAGCAGTTCTTC	CASRPSGSGSYNEQFF
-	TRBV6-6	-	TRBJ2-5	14	TGTGCCAGCAGTTACTCTATTGGGGGGGAGACCCAGTACTTC	CASSYSIGGETQYF
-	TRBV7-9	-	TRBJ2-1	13	TGTGCCAGCAGCCCGGGCCCGGGGTATGAGCAGTTCTTC	CASSPGPGYEQFF
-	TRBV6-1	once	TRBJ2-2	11	TGTGCCAGCAGCACCCTAGGGGAGCTGTTTTTT	CASSTLGELFF
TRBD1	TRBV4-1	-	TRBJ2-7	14	TGCGCCAGCAGCCAAGACGGGACAGTCTACGAGCAGTACTTC	CASSQDGTVYEQYF
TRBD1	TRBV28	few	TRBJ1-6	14	TGTGCCAGCAGTAGGGACAGTCTGAATTCACCCCTCCACTTT	CASSRDSLNSPLHF
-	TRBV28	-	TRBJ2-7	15	TGTGCCAGCAGTTTAGTCGGCAGGTCGTTTTACGAGCAGTACTTC	CASSLVGRSFYEQYF
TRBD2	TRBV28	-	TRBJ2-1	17	TGTGCCAGCAGTTTATGGATTCGACTAGCGGGAAAGGATGAGCAGTTCTTC	CASSLWIRLAGKDEQFF
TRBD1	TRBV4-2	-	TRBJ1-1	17	TGTGCCAGCAGCCAACTTTTAAGGGGGCATGGGGACACTGAAGCTTTCTTT	CASSQLLRGHGDTEAFF
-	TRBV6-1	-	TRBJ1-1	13	TGTGCCAGCAGTGACGTCCCGTTACAAGAAGCTTTCTTT	CASSDVPLQEAFF
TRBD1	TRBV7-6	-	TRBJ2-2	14	TGTGCCAGCAGCTTAATACAGGGGGCCGGGGAGCTGTTTTTT	CASSLIQGAGELFF
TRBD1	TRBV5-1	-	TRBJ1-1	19	TGCGCCAGCAGCTTCACAGGAGCCCAAAAAACAGGGGTGAACACTGAAGCTTTCTTT	CASSFTGAQKTGVNTEAFF
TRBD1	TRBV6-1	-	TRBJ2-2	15	TGTGCCAGCATCACACAGGGGGCGCAAGCCGGGGAGCTGTTTTTT	CASITQGAQAGELFF
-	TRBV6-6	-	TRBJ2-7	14	TGTGCCAGCAGTTACTCGGCTAGCTTTGACGAGCAGTACTTC	CASSYSASFDEQYF
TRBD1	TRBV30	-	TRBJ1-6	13	TGTGCCTGCCAGGGACAGGGGAATTCACCCCTCCACTTT	CACQGQGNSPLHF
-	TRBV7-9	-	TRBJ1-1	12	TGTGCCAGCAGCCAGCGGGACACTGAAGCTTTCTTT	CASSQRDTEAFF
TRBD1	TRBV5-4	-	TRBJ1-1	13	TGTGCCAGCAGCCGACAGGGAAGGGGTGAAGCTTTCTTT	CASSRQGRGEAFF
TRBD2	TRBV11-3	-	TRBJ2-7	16	TGTGCCAGCAGCTCCTTTGATAGCGGGAGACCCTACGAGCAGTACTTC	CASSSFDSGRPYEQYF
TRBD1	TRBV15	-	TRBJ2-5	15	TGTGCCACCAGCACCCTACCGAGGGGGCGAGAGACCCAGTACTTC	CATSTLPRGRETQYF
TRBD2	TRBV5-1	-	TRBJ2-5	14	TGCGCCAGCAGCCTCGGGACTAGCGAACAGACCCAGTACTTC	CASSLGTSEQTQYF
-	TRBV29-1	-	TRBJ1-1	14	TGCAGCGTTGAACGACAGCTCTTGAACACTGAAGCTTTCTTT	CSVERQLLNTEAFF
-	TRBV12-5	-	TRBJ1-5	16	TGTGCTAGTGGTTTATCGGACAGACGGGGCAATCAGCCCCAGCATTTT	CASGLSDRRGNQPQHF